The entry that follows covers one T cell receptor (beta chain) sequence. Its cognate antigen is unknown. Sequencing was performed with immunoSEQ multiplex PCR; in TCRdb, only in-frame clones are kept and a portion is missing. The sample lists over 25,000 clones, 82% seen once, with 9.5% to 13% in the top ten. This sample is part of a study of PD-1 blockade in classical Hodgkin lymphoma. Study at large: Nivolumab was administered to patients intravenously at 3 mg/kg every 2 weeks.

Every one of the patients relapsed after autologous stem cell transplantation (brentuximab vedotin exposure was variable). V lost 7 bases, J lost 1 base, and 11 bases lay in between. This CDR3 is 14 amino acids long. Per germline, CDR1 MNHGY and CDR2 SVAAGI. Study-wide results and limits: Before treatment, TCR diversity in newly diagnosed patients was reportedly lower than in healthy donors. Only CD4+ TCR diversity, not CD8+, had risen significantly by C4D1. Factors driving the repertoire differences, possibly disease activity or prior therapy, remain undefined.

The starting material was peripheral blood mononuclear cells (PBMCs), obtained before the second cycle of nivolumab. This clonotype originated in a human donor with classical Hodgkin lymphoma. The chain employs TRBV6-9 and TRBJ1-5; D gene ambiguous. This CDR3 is CASTLTESNQPQHF. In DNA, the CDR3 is TGTGCCAGCACCCTAACAGAGAGCAATCAGCCCCAGCATTTT.